These 13 T cell receptor beta chains originate from one sample sequenced in a study of T cell repertoires in cytomegalovirus infection. TCRdb fed the reads into MiXCR, producing one record per CDR3 protein. Of a few hundred thousand distinct CDR3 sequences listed, approximately 9.2% are singletons. Sequenced input: PBMCs. The receptors come from a human donor in good health (CMV status not recorded). Some clones in this sample may be carry-over from other donors' samples.

The gene calls are TRBV2 and TRBJ2-1, with a possible D match to TRBD1 (6 bases). The germline CDR1 and CDR2 sequences are SNHLY and FYNNEI. The V gene lost 7 bases and the J gene lost 9 bases, with 13 bases spanning the gap. This CDR3 has 12 amino acids. The CDR3 DNA reads TGTGCCAGCAATGGACAGATCGGTGAGCAGTTCTTC. Translating gives CASNGQIGEQFF.

On this clonotype itself: An end of the junction differs from the germline gene, which may be a read error. V usage is TRBV20-1 and J usage is TRBJ2-7; tentative D call: TRBD1 (6 bases). The CDR3 is 15 amino acids. CDR1 and CDR2 (germline): DFQATT, SNEGSKA (reference sequence). The CDR3 region is CSARDSGTLDYEQYF. The DNA of the CDR3 is TGCAGTGCTCGAGACTCAGGGACATTGGACTACGAGCAGTACTTC.

This clonotype occurred a few times. The chain employs TRBV20-1 and TRBJ2-5; 15 bases fit TRBD2. From germline, CDR1 is DFQATT and CDR2 SNEGSKA (reference sequence). With V trimmed by 1 base and J by 4 bases, 4 bases remained unmatched. The CDR3 sequence is 16 residues long. The DNA of the CDR3 is TGCAGTGCTAGAGGGGGACTAGCGGGAGGATCAGAGACCCAGTACTTC. Residues: CSARGGLAGGSETQYF.

This clonotype was observed many times. V is TRBV7-8 and J is TRBJ2-1; 9 nucleotides agree with TRBD1. The CDR3 length is 15 residues. Germline values: CDR1 SGHVS, CDR2 FQNEAQ. V trimming: 5 bases; J trimming: 7 bases; junction bases outside the gene matches: 9. The CDR3 nucleotides are TGTGCCAGCAGCCCGAGCGGGGACAGGGTAAATGAGCAGTTCTTC. It translates to CASSPSGDRVNEQFF.

This clonotype was observed many times. The chain joins TRBV29-1 to TRBJ2-1; D is possibly TRBD1 (6 bases). CDR3 size: 14 residues. The germline V gene has CDR1 SQVTM and CDR2 ANQGSEA. Trimming took off 6 bases at V and 5 bases at J, with 17 bases between the two ends. CDR3 protein: CSVWARRGNNEQFF. The CDR3 DNA reads as TGCAGCGTCTGGGCACGCAGGGGAAACAATGAGCAGTTCTTC.

This clonotype has at least ten counts. This chain links TRBV7-2 with TRBJ1-1, with D unclear. The V gene's germline CDR1 is SGHTA and CDR2 FQGNSA. There are 12 residues in the CDR3. Trimming took 1 base from V and 7 from J, leaving 7 bases between them. The CDR3 DNA is TGTGCCAGCAGCTTAGTCTTTGGTGAAGCTTTCTTT. Amino acids: CASSLVFGEAFF.

In this sample, this clonotype turned up many times. One end of the junction does not line up with germline, which may come from a read error. The chain employs TRBV19 and TRBJ1-4; D is possibly TRBD1 (6 bases). This CDR3 is built from 12 residues. Germline CDR1 and CDR2: LNHDA and SQIVND (reference sequence). CDR3 sequence (DNA): TGTGCCAGTAGTATAGGGGGGACACCGACACTTTTT. This gives the protein CASSIGGTPTLF. Complete variable domain (other parts from reference TRBV19 and TRBJ1-4): DGGITQSPKYLFRKEGQNVTLSCEQNLNHDAMYWYRQDPGQGLRLIYYSQIVNDFQKGDIAEGYSVSREKKESFPLTVTSAQKNPTAFYLCASSIGGTPTLFGSGTQLSVL.

The V gene is TRBV29-1, the J gene TRBJ2-1, with D perhaps matching TRBD1 (6 bases). The CDR3 consists of 16 residues. The V gene's germline CDR1 is SQVTM and CDR2 ANQGSEA. Trimming stripped 1 base from V and 1 base from J, with 14 bases between. This chain's CDR3 is CSVEVAPRGSYNEQFF. Here the CDR3 DNA reads TGCAGCGTTGAAGTGGCGCCCAGGGGTTCCTACAATGAGCAGTTCTTC.

This clonotype turned up a few times. The chain couples TRBV7-9 to TRBJ2-7; 9 nucleotides match TRBD1. The V gene end was trimmed by 1 base and the J gene end by 6 bases; junction bases not matched to a gene: 4. Germline lookup yields CDR1 SEHNR and CDR2 FQNEAQ (reference sequence). The CDR3 runs to 14 residues. The CDR3 loop reads CASSLVGDRVEQYF. The CDR3 DNA follows: TGTGCCAGCAGCTTAGTGGGGGACAGGGTCGAGCAGTACTTC.

The chain joins TRBV20-1 to TRBJ1-1, with TRBD1 matching 9 bases. The CDR3 runs 16 residues. The trim removed 0 bases at V and 2 bases at J, leaving 7 bases unmatched. Per the germline V gene, CDR1 is DFQATT and CDR2 is SNEGSKA (reference sequence). The CDR3 loop reads CSARDLTGGGNTEAFF. CDR3 coding DNA: TGCAGTGCTAGAGATCTGACAGGGGGAGGCAACACTGAAGCTTTCTTT.

The V call is TRBV4-2, the J call TRBJ1-2; 10 nucleotides align to TRBD1. Trimming took 0 bases from V and 8 from J; bases not matched to a gene: 12. Germline loops: CDR1 LGHNA, CDR2 YNFKEQ. The CDR3 loop spans 17 amino acids. CDR3 nucleotides: TGTGCCAGCAGCCAAGAGGGTCCGGGACAGGGGATTGGAGGCTACACCTTC. Protein: CASSQEGPGQGIGGYTF.

This clonotype was seen ten or more times. The chain employs TRBV7-8 and TRBJ1-6; D gene unclear. Germline V lookup: CDR1 SGHVS, CDR2 FQNEAQ. V lost 5 bases to trimming and J lost 8 bases, with 10 bases between them. This CDR3 comprises 13 residues. The CDR3 DNA reads TGTGCCAGCAGCAGAATAATGTATTCACCCCTCCACTTT. Translation: CASSRIMYSPLHF. Using reference TRBV7-8 and TRBJ1-6 for the parts outside the CDR3, the full variable domain is GAGVSQSPRYKVAKRGQDVALRCDPISGHVSLFWYQQALGQGPEFLTYFQNEAQLDKSGLPSDRFFAERPEGSVSTLKIQRTQQEDSAVYLCASSRIMYSPLHFGNGTRLTVT.

This clonotype has a count of ten or more. The J gene is TRBJ2-3, the V gene TRBV28; 11 nucleotides line up with TRBD2. V lost 7 bases to trimming and J lost 0 bases; unmatched junction nucleotides: 15. This CDR3 comprises 19 residues. Germline V gene data show CDR1 as MDHEN and CDR2 as SYDVKM. This CDR3 reads CASTQTPLAGGFSTDTQYF. The CDR3 bases are TGTGCCAGCACTCAAACCCCCCTAGCGGGAGGCTTTAGCACAGATACGCAGTATTTT.